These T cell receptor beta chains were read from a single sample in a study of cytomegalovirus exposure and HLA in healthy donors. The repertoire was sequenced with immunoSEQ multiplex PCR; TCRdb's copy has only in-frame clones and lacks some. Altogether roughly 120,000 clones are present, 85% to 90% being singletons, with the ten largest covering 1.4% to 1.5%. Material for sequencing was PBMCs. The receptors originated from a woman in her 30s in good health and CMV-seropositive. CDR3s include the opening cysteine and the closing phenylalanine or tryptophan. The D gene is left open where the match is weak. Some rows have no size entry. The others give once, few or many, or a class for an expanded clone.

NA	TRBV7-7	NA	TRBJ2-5	CASSLSRAAETQYF	TGTGCTAGCAGCTTAAGTCGCGCGGCGGAGACCCAGTACTTC
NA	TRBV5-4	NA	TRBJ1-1	CASSPGGRDTEAFF	TGTGCCAGCAGCCCGGGGGGCAGGGACACTGAAGCTTTCTTT
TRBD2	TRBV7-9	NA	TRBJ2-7	CASRSGSAEQYF	TGTGCCAGCAGGAGCGGGAGCGCCGAGCAGTACTTC
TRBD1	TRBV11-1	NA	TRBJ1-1	CASSQGGREAFF	TGTGCCAGCAGCCAGGGGGGCCGTGAAGCTTTCTTT
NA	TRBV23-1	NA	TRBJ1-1	CASSHSKEQMNTEAFF	TGCGCCAGCAGTCATTCGAAGGAGCAGATGAACACTGAAGCTTTCTTT
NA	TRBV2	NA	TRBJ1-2	CASSPDSYYGYTF	TGTGCCAGCAGTCCAGACAGTTACTATGGCTACACCTTC
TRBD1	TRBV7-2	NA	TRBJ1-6	CASSLAGTGGRNSPLHF	TGTGCCAGCAGCTTAGCGGGGACAGGGGGTCGCAATTCACCCCTCCACTTT
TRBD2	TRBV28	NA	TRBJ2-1	CASSLGLAGGLSSYNEQFF	TGTGCCAGCAGTCTGGGACTAGCGGGAGGCCTAAGCTCCTACAATGAGCAGTTCTTC
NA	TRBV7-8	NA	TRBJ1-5	CASSLERARVNQPQHF	TGTGCCAGCAGTCTCGAAAGGGCCAGGGTAAATCAGCCCCAGCATTTT
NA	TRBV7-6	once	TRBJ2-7	CASSPRPDSSYEQYF	TGTGCCAGCAGCCCACGCCCGGACAGTTCCTACGAGCAGTACTTC
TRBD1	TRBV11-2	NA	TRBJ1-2	CASSLDPPGQDRVGNTF	TGTGCCAGCAGCTTAGACCCCCCGGGACAGGACAGGGTAGGAAACACCTTC
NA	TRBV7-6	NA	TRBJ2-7	CASSLAQQGNYEQYF	TGTGCCAGCAGCTTAGCGCAGCAGGGAAACTACGAGCAGTACTTC
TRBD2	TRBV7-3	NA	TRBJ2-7	CASSLTRLADLLSAYEQYF	TGTGCCAGCAGCTTAACGAGACTAGCGGACTTACTTTCCGCCTACGAGCAGTACTTC
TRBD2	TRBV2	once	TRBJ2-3	CARGLAGGDTQYF	TGTGCCAGGGGACTAGCGGGAGGTGATACGCAGTATTTT
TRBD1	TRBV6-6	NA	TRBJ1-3	CASAYRGSGNTIYF	TGTGCCAGCGCTTACAGGGGCTCTGGAAACACCATATATTTT
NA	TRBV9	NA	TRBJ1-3	CASSVWESGNTIYF	TGTGCCAGCAGCGTGTGGGAGTCCGGAAACACCATATATTTT
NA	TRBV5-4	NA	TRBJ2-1	CASSLERVVAGNEQFF	TGTGCCAGCAGCTTGGAACGGGTGGTCGCGGGAAATGAGCAGTTCTTC
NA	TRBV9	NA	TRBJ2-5	CASSASGWGPQETQYF	TGTGCCAGCAGCGCTTCCGGCTGGGGGCCTCAAGAGACCCAGTACTTC
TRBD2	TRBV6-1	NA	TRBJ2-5	CASSGERGAPETQYF	TGTGCCAGCAGTGGGGAGCGGGGGGCGCCAGAGACCCAGTACTTC
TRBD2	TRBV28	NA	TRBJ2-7	CASSSGLAGGRREQYF	TGTGCCAGCAGTTCCGGACTAGCGGGAGGGCGGCGGGAGCAGTACTTC
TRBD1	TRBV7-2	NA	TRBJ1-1	CASSPSGQVTEAFF	TGTGCCAGCAGCCCTTCGGGACAGGTAACTGAAGCTTTCTTT
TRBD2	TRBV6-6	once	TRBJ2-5	CASSFSGGALETQYF	TGTGCCAGCAGTTTTAGCGGGGGGGCCTTGGAGACCCAGTACTTC
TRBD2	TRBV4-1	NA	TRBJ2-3	CASSQVLAGGPTDTQYF	TGCGCCAGCAGCCAAGTCCTAGCGGGGGGGCCAACAGATACGCAGTATTTT
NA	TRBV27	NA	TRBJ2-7	CASSLSGLASYEQYF	TGTGCCAGCAGTTTATCGGGCCTAGCGAGCTACGAGCAGTACTTC
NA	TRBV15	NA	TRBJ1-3	CATSRVERRPTSGNTIYF	TGTGCCACCAGCAGAGTGGAGCGGCGGCCCACCTCTGGAAACACCATATATTTT
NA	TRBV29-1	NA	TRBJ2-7	CSVGGAYEQYF	TGCAGCGTTGGAGGCGCCTACGAGCAGTACTTC
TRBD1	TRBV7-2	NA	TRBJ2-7	CASSLTQGVYEQYF	TGTGCCAGCAGCTTAACACAGGGGGTCTACGAGCAGTACTTC
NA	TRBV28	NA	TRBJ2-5	CASSFVRGAETQYF	TGTGCCAGCAGTTTCGTCAGGGGCGCGGAGACCCAGTACTTC
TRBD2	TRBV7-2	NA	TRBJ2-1	CASSVKTSGGTYSYNEQFF	TGTGCCAGCAGCGTGAAGACTAGCGGGGGGACCTACTCCTACAATGAGCAGTTCTTC
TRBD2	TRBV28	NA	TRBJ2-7	CASSSNSGRRGSYEQYF	TGTGCCAGCAGTTCGAATAGCGGGAGGCGTGGCTCCTACGAGCAGTACTTC
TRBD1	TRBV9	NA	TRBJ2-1	CASRPGQGVGNEQFF	TGTGCCAGCAGACCCGGACAGGGGGTTGGCAATGAGCAGTTCTTC
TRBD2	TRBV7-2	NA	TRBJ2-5	CASSLASGGQETQYF	TGTGCCAGCAGCTTAGCGAGCGGGGGTCAAGAGACCCAGTACTTC
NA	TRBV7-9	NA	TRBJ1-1	CASTTEGRALTEAFF	TGTGCCAGCACCACCGAAGGCAGGGCATTGACTGAAGCTTTCTTT
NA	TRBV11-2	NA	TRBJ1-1	CASSYRNTEAFF	TGTGCCAGCAGCTACAGGAACACTGAAGCTTTCTTT
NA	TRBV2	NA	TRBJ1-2	CASSAIYGYTF	TGTGCCAGCAGTGCCATTTATGGCTACACCTTC
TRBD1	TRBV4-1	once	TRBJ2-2	CASSQPGQGNTGELFF	TGCGCCAGCAGCCAGCCGGGACAGGGGAACACCGGGGAGCTGTTTTTT
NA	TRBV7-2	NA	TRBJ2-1	CASSLDGLRNEQFF	TGTGCCAGCAGCTTAGACGGACTACGTAATGAGCAGTTCTTC
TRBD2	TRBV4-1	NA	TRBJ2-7	CASSHDGLAGATYEQYF	TGCGCCAGCAGCCACGACGGACTAGCGGGGGCAACCTACGAGCAGTACTTC
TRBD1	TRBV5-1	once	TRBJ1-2	CASSVDVGQGSSGYTF	TGCGCCAGCAGCGTCGATGTTGGACAGGGGAGTTCTGGCTACACCTTC
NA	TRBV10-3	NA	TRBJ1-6	CAISDRINNSPLHF	TGTGCCATCAGTGACAGGATTAATAATTCACCCCTCCACTTT
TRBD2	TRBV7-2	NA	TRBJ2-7	CASSLAGDFREQYF	TGTGCCAGCAGCCTAGCGGGAGACTTCCGTGAGCAGTACTTC
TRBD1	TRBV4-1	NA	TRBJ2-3	CASSQVVLGQGEDTQYF	TGCGCCAGCAGCCAAGTTGTTTTAGGACAGGGAGAAGATACGCAGTATTTT
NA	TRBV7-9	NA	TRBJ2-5	CASSPGSETQYF	TGTGCCAGCAGCCCAGGGTCTGAGACCCAGTACTTC
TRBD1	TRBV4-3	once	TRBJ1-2	CASSTGGADGYTF	TGCGCCAGCAGTACAGGGGGCGCAGATGGCTACACCTTC
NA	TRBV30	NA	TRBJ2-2	CAWRLARSNTGELFF	TGTGCCTGGAGACTCGCCAGGTCGAACACCGGGGAGCTGTTTTTT
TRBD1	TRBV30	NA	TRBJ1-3	CAWATGEADGNTIYF	TGTGCCTGGGCTACAGGGGAGGCGGATGGAAACACCATATATTTT
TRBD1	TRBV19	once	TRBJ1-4	CASSKGQGAREKLFF	TGTGCCAGTAGTAAAGGACAGGGGGCGCGGGAAAAACTGTTTTTT
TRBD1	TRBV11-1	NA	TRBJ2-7	CASSFTTTGVLTYEQYF	TGTGCCAGCAGCTTCACAACCACAGGGGTTTTGACCTACGAGCAGTACTTC
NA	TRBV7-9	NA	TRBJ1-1	CASSWTENTEAFF	TGTGCCAGCAGCTGGACAGAGAACACTGAAGCTTTCTTT
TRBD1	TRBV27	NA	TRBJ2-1	CASRDRETTSSYNEQFF	TGTGCCAGCAGGGACAGGGAAACTACCTCCTCCTACAATGAGCAGTTCTTC
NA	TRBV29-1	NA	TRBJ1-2	CSVVTAGEGYTF	TGCAGCGTTGTAACGGCAGGGGAAGGCTACACCTTC
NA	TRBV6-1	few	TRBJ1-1	CASSAAFF	TGTGCCAGCAGTGCGGCTTTCTTT
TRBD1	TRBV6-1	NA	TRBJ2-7	CASSHRDTGDREYF	TGTGCCAGCAGTCACCGGGACACAGGGGATAGGGAGTACTTC
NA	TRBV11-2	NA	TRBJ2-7	CASSFNRAVSYEQYF	TGTGCCAGCAGCTTTAACAGGGCTGTGTCCTACGAGCAGTACTTC
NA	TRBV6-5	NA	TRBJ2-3	CASSYSWASTDTQYF	TGTGCCAGCAGTTACTCGTGGGCTAGCACAGATACGCAGTATTTT
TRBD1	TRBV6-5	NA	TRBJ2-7	CASSRDRGLEQYF	TGTGCCAGCAGTCGGGACAGGGGGCTCGAGCAGTACTTC
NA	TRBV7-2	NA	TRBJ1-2	CASSLAGGLSHGYTF	TGTGCCAGCAGCTTAGCGGGGGGACTCTCACATGGCTACACCTTC
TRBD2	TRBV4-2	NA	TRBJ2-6	CASSQDRLAISGANVLTF	TGTGCCAGCAGCCAAGATAGACTAGCAATCTCTGGGGCCAACGTCCTGACTTTC
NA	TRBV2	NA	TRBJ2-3	CASRDNTDTQYF	TGTGCCAGCAGGGACAACACAGATACGCAGTATTTT